This TCR beta chain appears in the sequencing data of a study of regulatory T cells in long-lasting Graves disease. Notes on the study in general: Public clonotype sharing was higher in persistent than newly diagnosed patients.

The time point here: persistent/refractory GD, antithyroid drugs over 5 years with positive TRAb. The TCR library was made from RNA that had been extracted from PBMCs in TRIzol. This CDR3 contains 13 residues. Germline V gene data show CDR1 as SGHRS and CDR2 as YFSETQ. Trimming shortened V by 2 bases and J by 8 bases, and 13 bases separated the two germline ends. This clonotype showed up just a few times. What it recognizes is unknown. Sequencing libraries for TCR beta were prepared with iRepertoire HTBI primers and Arm-PCR of CDR3 regions. TCRdb analysed the multiplex PCR reads with MiXCR anew, one entry per CDR3 protein. The sample lists some 370,000 distinct CDR3 sequences, under 25% occurring once.

Sequenced material: peripheral blood mononuclear cells (PBMCs), taken when the disease was refractory, from a patient treated with antithyroid drugs. The chain couples TRBV5-1 to TRBJ1-2; no clear D. This clonotype originated in a female donor with Graves disease. In DNA form, the CDR3 reads TGCGCCAGCAGCTTCGACTCCCACGGAGGCTACACCTTC. It specifies CASSFDSHGGYTF.